This T cell receptor (beta chain) was captured in a study of blood T cell repertoires in COVID-19. Sequenced by immunoSEQ multiplex PCR; TCRdb stores in-frame clones only, minus some. The sample lists about 220,000 clones, 88% occurring once. The CDR3 is 15 residues long. V lost 4 bases, J lost 8 bases, and 10 bases stayed unmatched. Germline CDR1 and CDR2: SGHTA and FQGNSA. This chain uses TRBV7-2 with TRBJ1-4, with 7 nucleotides matching TRBD1. The TCR sequence derives from a woman in her thirties who had recovered from COVID-19. The specimen sequenced was PBMCs or T cells enriched from blood (not recorded which). This chain's CDR3 is CASSSIRGDREKLFF. CDR3 DNA sequence: TGTGCCAGCAGCTCAATCAGGGGGGATAGGGAAAAACTGTTTTTT.